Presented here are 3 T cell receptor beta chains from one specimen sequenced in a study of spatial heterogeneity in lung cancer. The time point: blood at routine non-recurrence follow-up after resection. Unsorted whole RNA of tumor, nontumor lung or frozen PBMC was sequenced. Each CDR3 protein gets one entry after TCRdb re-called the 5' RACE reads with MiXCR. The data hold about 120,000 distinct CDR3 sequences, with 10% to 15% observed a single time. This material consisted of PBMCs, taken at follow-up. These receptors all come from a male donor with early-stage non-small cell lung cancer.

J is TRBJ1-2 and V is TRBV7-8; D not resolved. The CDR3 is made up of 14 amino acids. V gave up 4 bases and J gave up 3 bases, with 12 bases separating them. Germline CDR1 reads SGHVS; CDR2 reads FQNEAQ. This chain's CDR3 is CASSSDPGDYGYTF. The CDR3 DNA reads TGTGCCAGCAGCTCGGACCCTGGGGACTATGGCTACACCTTC.

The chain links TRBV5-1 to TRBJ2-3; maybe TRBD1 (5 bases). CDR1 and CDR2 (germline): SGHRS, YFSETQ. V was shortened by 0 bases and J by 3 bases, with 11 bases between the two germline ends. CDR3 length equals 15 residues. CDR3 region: CASSLEGRVTDTQYF. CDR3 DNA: TGCGCCAGCAGCTTGGAGGGCAGGGTGACAGATACGCAGTATTTT.

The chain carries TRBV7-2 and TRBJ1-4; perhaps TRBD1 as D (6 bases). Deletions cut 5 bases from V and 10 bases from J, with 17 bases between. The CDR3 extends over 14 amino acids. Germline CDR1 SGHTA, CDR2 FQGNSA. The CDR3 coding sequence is TGTGCCAGCAGCCAGGACAGCGTCGCGGGAAAACTGTTTTTT. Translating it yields CASSQDSVAGKLFF. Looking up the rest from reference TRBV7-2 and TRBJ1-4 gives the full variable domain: GAGVSQSPSNKVTEKGKDVELRCDPISGHTALYWYRQSLGQGLEFLIYFQGNSAPDKSGLPSDRFSAERTGGSVSTLTIQRTQQEDSAVYLCASSQDSVAGKLFFGSGTQLSVL.